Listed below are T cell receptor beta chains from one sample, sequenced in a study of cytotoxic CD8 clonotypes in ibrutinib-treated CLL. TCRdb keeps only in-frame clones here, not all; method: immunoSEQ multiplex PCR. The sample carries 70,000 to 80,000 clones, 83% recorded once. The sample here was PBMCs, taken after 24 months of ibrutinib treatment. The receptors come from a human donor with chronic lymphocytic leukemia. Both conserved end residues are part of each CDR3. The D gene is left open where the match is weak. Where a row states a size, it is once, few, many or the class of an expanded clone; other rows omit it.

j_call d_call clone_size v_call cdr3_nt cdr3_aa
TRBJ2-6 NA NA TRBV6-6 TGTGCCAGCAGCGAGGGGACCGGGGCCAACGTCCTGACTTTC CASSEGTGANVLTF
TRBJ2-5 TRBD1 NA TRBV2 TGTGCCAGCACAGACCTACAGGGGGGGACCCAGTACTTC CASTDLQGGTQYF
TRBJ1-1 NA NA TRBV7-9 TGTGCCAGCAGCTTATCGGCGATGGACACTGAAGCTTTCTTT CASSLSAMDTEAFF
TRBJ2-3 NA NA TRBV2 TGTGCCAGCTGTTATAGCACAGATACGCAGTATTTT CASCYSTDTQYF
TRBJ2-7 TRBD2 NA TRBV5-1 TGCGCCAGCAGCTTGTTCGGGGGGGAGCAGTACTTC CASSLFGGEQYF
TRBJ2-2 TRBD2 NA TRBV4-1 TGCGCCAGCAGCCAAGAAGGGGTAACTAGCGCGAACACCGGGGAGCTGTTTTTT CASSQEGVTSANTGELFF
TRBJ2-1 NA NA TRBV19 TGTGCCAGTAGTATTCAAGACGCCTACAATGAGCAGTTCTTC CASSIQDAYNEQFF
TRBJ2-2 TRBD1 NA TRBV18 TGTGCCAGCTCACCACCGGGACAGGTCAACACCGGGGAGCTGTTTTTT CASSPPGQVNTGELFF
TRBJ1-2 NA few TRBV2 TGTGCCAGCGGCCCCCCTCTAGGGCTAAATCGCTTGGGTGACTATGGCTACACCTTC CASGPPLGLNRLGDYGYTF
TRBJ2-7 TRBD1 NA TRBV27 TGTGCCAACAGTTTCTCGGGAACCGGGACAGGGCCAATCGAGCAGTACTTC CANSFSGTGTGPIEQYF
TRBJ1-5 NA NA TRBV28 TGTGCCAGCAGTCCGCAGTCGGGGTATCAGCCCCAGCATTTT CASSPQSGYQPQHF
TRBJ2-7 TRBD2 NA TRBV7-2 TGTGCCAGCAGCTTACTGGGACTAGCGACATACGAGCAGTACTTC CASSLLGLATYEQYF
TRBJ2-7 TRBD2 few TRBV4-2 TGTGCCAGCAGCCAGAGGGAGGGAAACGAGCAGTACTTC CASSQREGNEQYF
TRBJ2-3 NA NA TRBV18 TGTGCCAGCTCCCTAGCGCACACGGGCGATACGCAGTATTTT CASSLAHTGDTQYF
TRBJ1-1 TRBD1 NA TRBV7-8 TGTGCCAGCAGCCCCCAGACAGGGGACACTGAAGCTTTCTTT CASSPQTGDTEAFF
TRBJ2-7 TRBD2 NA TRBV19 TGTGCCAGTGGGGGGGCGTTGGGCCTAGCGGGATTCTACGAGCAGTACTTC CASGGALGLAGFYEQYF
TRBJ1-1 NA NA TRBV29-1 TGCAGCGTCGCCCCGGGACTCGAAGCTTTCTTT CSVAPGLEAFF
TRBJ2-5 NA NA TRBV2 TGTGCCAGCAGTGAGCTTGGGGAGACCCAGTACTTC CASSELGETQYF
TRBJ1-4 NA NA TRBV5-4 TGTGCCAGCAGCTTACGGGCTGCCGGGACTAATGAAAAACTGTTTTTT CASSLRAAGTNEKLFF
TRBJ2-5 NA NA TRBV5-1 TGCGCCAGCAGCCCGACAGGATCCGAAGAGACCCAGTACTTC CASSPTGSEETQYF
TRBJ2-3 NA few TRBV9 TGTGCCAGCAGCGTAGATCAGGGCCCCACAGATACGCAGTATTTT CASSVDQGPTDTQYF
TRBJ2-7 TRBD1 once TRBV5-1 TGCGCCAGCAGCTTCGACAGGGGCGCCTACGAGCAGTACTTC CASSFDRGAYEQYF
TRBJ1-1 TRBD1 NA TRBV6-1 TGTGCCAGCGGCAGGGGGCTGAGCACTGAAGCTTTCTTT CASGRGLSTEAFF
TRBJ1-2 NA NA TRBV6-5 TGTGCCAGCAGTTTCGGGACCGGGGGCTACACCTTC CASSFGTGGYTF
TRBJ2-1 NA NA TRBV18 TGTGCCAGCTCTCCGGCGCCGGGTCATGAGCAGTTCTTC CASSPAPGHEQFF
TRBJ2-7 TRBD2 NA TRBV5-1 TGCGCCAGCAGCTCCGGACTAGCGGGAGGTTTGGCCTACGAGCAGTACTTC CASSSGLAGGLAYEQYF
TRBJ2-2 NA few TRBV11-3 TGTGCCAGCAGCTTGGGCGTTAACACCGGGGAGCTGTTTTTT CASSLGVNTGELFF
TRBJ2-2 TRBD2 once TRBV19 TGTGCCAGTAGTATAGGAGGGACTAGCGGGAGTTGGTACACCGGGGAGCTGTTTTTT CASSIGGTSGSWYTGELFF
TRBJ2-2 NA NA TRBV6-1 TGTGCCAGCAAGGACCAGCCAGGGGACACCGGGGAGCTGTTTTTT CASKDQPGDTGELFF
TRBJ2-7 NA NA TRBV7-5 TGTGTCAGAAGCTTAGACCCTAGCGGGAGGACTCCTAAGCGTACGAGGAGGCAGTACTTC CVRSLDPSGRTPKRTRRQYF
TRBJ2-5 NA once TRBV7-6 TGTGCCAGCAGCCCCCGGACCGGAAGTTTCCAGTACTTC CASSPRTGSFQYF
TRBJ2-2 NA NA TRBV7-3 TGTGCCAGCAGCTTAATGGGGAACACCGGGGAGCTGTTTTTT CASSLMGNTGELFF
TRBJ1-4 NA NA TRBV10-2 TGCGCCAGCGCCGCCGGGGCTTTAGGGGGTGAAAAACTGTTTTTT CASAAGALGGEKLFF
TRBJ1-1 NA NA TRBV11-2 TGTGCCAGCAGCTCGCGACAGGCGAACACTGAAGCTTTCTTT CASSSRQANTEAFF
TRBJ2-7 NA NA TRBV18 TGTGCCAGCTCACAAATTTCGGCCGAGGGGGTACAGCAGTACTTC CASSQISAEGVQQYF
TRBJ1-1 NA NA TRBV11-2 TGTGCCAGCAGCTTGCCGGGAAGGAGTGCTGAAGCTTTCTTT CASSLPGRSAEAFF
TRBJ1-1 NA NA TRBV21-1 TGTGCCAGCAGCGCCCACGGAGTCATCTTGAACACTGAAGCTTTCTTT CASSAHGVILNTEAFF
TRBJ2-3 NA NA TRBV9 TGTGCCAGCAGCGTAGAGGGGGACTCGCAGTATTTT CASSVEGDSQYF
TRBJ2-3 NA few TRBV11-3 TGTGCCAGCAGCTCAGAAAACACAGATACGCAGTATTTT CASSSENTDTQYF
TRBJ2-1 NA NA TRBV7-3 TGTGCCAGCAGCTCCTCGGGTGGGTCTGAGCAGTTCTTC CASSSSGGSEQFF
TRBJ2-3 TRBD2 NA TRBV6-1 TGTGCCAGCAGTGAAAGAGTAGGCGGGGGTGCGCAGTATTTT CASSERVGGGAQYF
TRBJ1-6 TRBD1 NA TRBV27 TGTGCCAGCAGTCCCGGGACAGGGGGGAATTCACCCCTCCACTTT CASSPGTGGNSPLHF
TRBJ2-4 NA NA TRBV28 TGTGCCAGCAGTTTACCAGGGAACAAAAACATTCAGTACTTC CASSLPGNKNIQYF
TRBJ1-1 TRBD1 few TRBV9 TGTGCCAGCAGCCCACAGGGGTCCTACACTGAAGCTTTCTTT CASSPQGSYTEAFF